Shown below are 23 T cell receptor beta chains from a single sample sequenced in a study of post-analysis software for immune sequencing data. Study-level findings and limits: Patients carried 5 or 6 TRBV segments more frequently than controls did, and TRBV5-6, TRBV5-1 and TRBV20-1 were among them.

Prepared TCR beta cDNA libraries contained unique molecular identifiers. MiXCR, applied by TCRdb to the PCR reads, yields one record per CDR3 protein. The table has a few hundred thousand distinct CDR3 sequences, around a third seen once. These receptors lack a known antigen. Sequencing was done on a sample of blood. The receptors come from a girl between 5 and 17 years old with multiple sclerosis.

The chain recombines TRBV4-1 with TRBJ1-2; 9 bases align to TRBD1. The CDR3 is 15 amino acids. Germline V gene sequence: CDR1 MGHRA, CDR2 YSYEKL. With V trimmed by 1 base and J by 8 bases, 8 bases remained unmatched. The DNA of the CDR3 is TGCGCCAGCAGCCAAGTCGGGACAGGGTCTATGGGCTACACCTTC. This codes for CASSQVGTGSMGYTF.

V usage is TRBV20-1 and J usage is TRBJ1-1, with no clear D. The germline CDR1 and CDR2 sequences are DFQATT and SNEGSKA (reference sequence). V gave up 6 bases and J gave up 0 bases, with 11 bases separating them. The CDR3 extends over 13 amino acids. CDR3 DNA sequence: TGCAGTGCCCCTTGGGAAATGAACACTGAAGCTTTCTTT. Protein product: CSAPWEMNTEAFF.

This clonotype was detected a few times. This rearrangement joins TRBV7-9 to TRBJ1-4; tentative D call: TRBD1 (6 bases). This CDR3 spans 14 amino acids. Germline loops: CDR1 SEHNR, CDR2 FQNEAQ (reference sequence). V was shortened by 3 bases and J by 6 bases, with 11 bases between the two germline ends. The CDR3 coding sequence is TGTGCCAGCAGCTTTCCCAGGGGTGATGAAAAACTGTTTTTT. Translated: CASSFPRGDEKLFF.

The rearrangement uses TRBV15 and TRBJ2-6; tentative D call: TRBD1 (5 bases). Germline CDR1 LNHNV, CDR2 YYDKDF (reference sequence). V dropped 0 bases and J dropped 0 bases, with 15 bases sitting between them. There are 19 residues in the CDR3. The chain's CDR3 is CATSREQGEADSGANVLTF. The CDR3 coding sequence is TGTGCCACCAGCAGAGAGCAGGGTGAGGCCGACTCTGGGGCCAACGTCCTGACTTTC.

The table lists this clonotype with a few counts. The gene calls are TRBV12-3 or TRBV12-4 and TRBJ1-6, with D tentatively TRBD1 (5 bases). V shed 4 bases and J shed 0 bases, with 16 bases lying between them. This CDR3 has 18 residues. CDR3: CASSSDSAFSSYNSPLHF. The CDR3 region has the DNA TGTGCCAGCAGTTCAGACAGTGCCTTTAGCTCCTATAATTCACCCCTCCACTTT.

The chain joins TRBV5-1 to TRBJ2-1; TRBD2 agrees at 8 bases. Germline lookup yields CDR1 SGHRS and CDR2 YFSETQ. The ends lost 7 bases at V and 2 bases at J; junction bases unmatched: 5. The CDR3 is made up of 14 amino acids. DNA of the CDR3: TGCGCCAGCGAGGACGGGGGGGCCTACAATGAGCAGTTCTTC. Its protein is CASEDGGAYNEQFF. Complete variable domain (other parts from reference TRBV5-1 and TRBJ2-1): KAGVTQTPRYLIKTRGQQVTLSCSPISGHRSVSWYQQTPGQGLQFLFEYFSETQRNKGNFPGRFSGRQFSNSRSEMNVSTLELGDSALYLCASEDGGAYNEQFFGPGTRLTVL.

V usage is TRBV4-3 and J usage is TRBJ2-1; D not certain. The CDR3 is 13 amino acids. Germline V gene data show CDR1 as LGHNA and CDR2 as YSLEER. Trimming stripped 0 bases from V and 10 bases from J, with 10 bases between. CDR3 in DNA: TGCGCCAGCAGCCAAGATTCCGGGCGGGAGCAGTTCTTC. Encoded protein: CASSQDSGREQFF.

The chain joins TRBV3-1 to TRBJ2-1, with D possibly matching TRBD2 (6 bases). With the DNA end fitting TRBJ2-7 better, the J assignment may be wrong. In germline, CDR1 is LGHDT, CDR2 YNNKEL (reference sequence). CDR3 size: 16 residues. DNA for the CDR3: TGTGCCAGCAGCCAAGATCCGAGCGGGCTAACGGGAGAGCAGTACTTC. Its translation is CASSQDPSGLTGEQYF.

This clonotype came up a few times. The chain combines TRBV2 with TRBJ2-7; 9 nucleotides line up with TRBD1. Trimming at V came to 7 bases and at J to 5 bases, leaving 6 bases not matched to a gene. Germline V gene data show CDR1 as SNHLY and CDR2 as FYNNEI. The CDR3 runs 13 residues. CDR3 in amino acids: CASKGTGRNEQYF. The CDR3 DNA reads as TGTGCCAGCAAGGGGACAGGGAGAAACGAGCAGTACTTC.

A few counts support this clonotype. The chain is built from TRBV6-5 and TRBJ1-2, with D tentatively TRBD1 (5 bases). The CDR3 runs to 15 residues. Germline assignment: CDR1 MNHEY and CDR2 SVGAGI. V shed 5 bases and J shed 3 bases, with 16 bases lying between them. The CDR3 sequence: CASSQPATGDYGYTF. Written as DNA, the CDR3 is TGTGCCAGCAGTCAACCAGCCACAGGCGACTATGGCTACACCTTC.

The chain joins TRBV19 to TRBJ1-2; D is possibly TRBD1 (5 bases). The V gene lost 3 bases and the J gene lost 4 bases, with 15 bases spanning the gap. The CDR3 spans 15 residues. The germline V gene encodes CDR1 LNHDA and CDR2 SQIVND (reference sequence). DNA for the CDR3: TGTGCCAGTAGTATCGACGAGGGGTTGAGCTATGGCTACACCTTC. Its translation is CASSIDEGLSYGYTF.

The chain uses TRBV4-1 and TRBJ1-5, with a possible D match to TRBD1 (5 bases). Germline-derived CDR1 and CDR2 are MGHRA and YSYEKL. The CDR3 extends over 14 amino acids. The V and J ends lost 5 bases and 2 bases respectively, with 10 bases between them. Written as DNA, the CDR3 is TGCGCCAGCAGCTGGGGGAGCGGCAATCAGCCCCAGCATTTT. Translated, it gives CASSWGSGNQPQHF.

The rearrangement joins TRBV7-3 to TRBJ2-5; 9 positions match TRBD1. The J call may be wrong; the DNA end is better matched by TRBJ2-7. CDR1 SGHTA and CDR2 FQGTGA come from the germline V gene. The CDR3 covers 15 residues. CDR3: CASSLAGTGNHEQYF. The CDR3, as DNA: TGTGCCAGCAGCTTAGCTGGGACAGGGAATCACGAGCAGTACTTC.

This clonotype came up once. The CDR3 nucleotides read TGTGCCAGCAGCATACCCGGGGGGATTTATGGCTACACCTTC. It specifies CASSIPGGIYGYTF. The chain recombines TRBV4-2 with TRBJ1-2; tentatively, D is TRBD1 (5 bases). V lost 5 bases to trimming and J lost 5 bases, with 15 bases between them. CDR3 size: 14 residues. Germline V gives CDR1 LGHNA, CDR2 YNFKEQ.

V usage is TRBV20-1 and J usage is TRBJ2-5; D not resolved. CDR3 length equals 12 residues. With 0 bases removed from V and 5 bases from J, the gap between germline ends came to 7 bases. CDR1 DFQATT and CDR2 SNEGSKA come from the germline V gene (reference sequence). CDR3 coding DNA: TGCAGTGCTAGAGAGGGGTCGGAGACCCAGTACTTC. Translation gives CSAREGSETQYF.

This clonotype was seen more than once but under ten times. The chain uses TRBV2 and TRBJ2-1; 8 bases align to TRBD1. The CDR3 loop spans 20 amino acids. CDR1 and CDR2 from the germline V gene are SNHLY and FYNNEI. J was trimmed by 3 bases and V by 2 bases; bases with no gene match: 18. CDR3 sequence (DNA): TGTGCCAGCAGTGAATTAGTCCCAGGGGGCACGTCTAGTATCTACAATGAGCAGTTCTTC. Amino acid sequence: CASSELVPGGTSSIYNEQFF.

J is TRBJ2-5 and V is TRBV3-1, with D possibly being TRBD2 (6 bases). The assigned J gene may be wrong: the sequence end matches TRBJ2-7 better. The CDR3 is 14 amino acids. Per the germline V gene, CDR1 is LGHDT and CDR2 is YNNKEL (reference sequence). CDR3 bases: TGTGCCAGCAGCCCTCGACTAGGGTATTCCGAGCAGTACTTC. It codes for CASSPRLGYSEQYF.

The chain employs TRBV12-3 or TRBV12-4 and TRBJ2-4; D possibly corresponds to TRBD1 (6 bases). The CDR3 totals 16 residues. Trimming removed 5 bases at V and 1 base at J, with 15 bases between. The CDR3 DNA follows: TGTGCCAGCAGTCTCTGGATAGGACAGGCCAAAAACATTCAGTACTTC. It codes for CASSLWIGQAKNIQYF.

J is TRBJ2-1 and V is TRBV20-1; D is undetermined. The end of the DNA aligns better with TRBJ2-7, so the J call may be wrong. This CDR3 comprises 15 residues. Looked up from germline, CDR1 is DFQATT and CDR2 is SNEGSKA (reference sequence). The CDR3 here is CSAREARPTYNEQYF. DNA for the CDR3: TGCAGTGCTAGAGAGGCCCGTCCTACCTACAATGAGCAGTACTTC.

This clonotype was picked up a small number of times. This chain uses TRBV3-1 with TRBJ2-4; 9 bases map to TRBD1. The V and J ends lost 3 bases and 6 bases, in that order; junction bases with no gene match: 9. Germline values: CDR1 LGHDT, CDR2 YNNKEL (reference sequence). The CDR3 covers 16 residues. In DNA, the CDR3 is TGTGCCAGCAGCCAGAATAAAGGGACAGGGTTAAACATTCAGTACTTC. Amino acid sequence: CASSQNKGTGLNIQYF.

This clonotype appeared many times. The V gene is TRBV15, the J gene TRBJ2-3; 10 bases agree with TRBD2. CDR1 and CDR2 from the germline V gene are LNHNV and YYDKDF (reference sequence). V shed 4 bases and J 3 bases; nucleotides not matched to a gene: 4. The length of the CDR3 is 15 residues. The CDR3 nucleotides read TGTGCCACCAGCACACCGGGACTAGCGACAGATACGCAGTATTTT. Its translation: CATSTPGLATDTQYF.

The rearrangement joins TRBV12-3 or TRBV12-4 to TRBJ1-1, with D possibly being TRBD1 (6 bases). V was shortened by 0 bases and J by 4 bases, with 12 bases between the two germline ends. This CDR3 spans 15 amino acids. In DNA form, the CDR3 reads TGTGCCAGCAGTTTAGCAGGAAGGGGGGGCACTGAAGCTTTCTTT. This encodes CASSLAGRGGTEAFF.

In the case of this clonotype: One junction end does not reproduce the germline sequence, and a read error may be involved. V and J are TRBV20-1 and TRBJ1-2; 9 bases agree with TRBD1. Germline V gene sequence: CDR1 DFQATT, CDR2 SNEGSKA (reference sequence). The CDR3 has 13 amino acids. CDR3 bases: TGCAGTGCTAGTACAGGGGGCGGCTATGGCTACATCTTC. This gives the protein CSASTGGGYGYIF.